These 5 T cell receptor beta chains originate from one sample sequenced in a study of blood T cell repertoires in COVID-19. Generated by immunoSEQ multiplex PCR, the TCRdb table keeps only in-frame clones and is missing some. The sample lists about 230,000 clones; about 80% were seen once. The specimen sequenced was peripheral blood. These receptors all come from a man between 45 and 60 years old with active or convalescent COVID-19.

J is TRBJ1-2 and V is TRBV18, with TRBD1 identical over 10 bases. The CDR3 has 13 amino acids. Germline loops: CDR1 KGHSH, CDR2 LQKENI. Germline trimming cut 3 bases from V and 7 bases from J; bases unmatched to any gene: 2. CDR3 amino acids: CASSPGTGVGYTF. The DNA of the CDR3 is TGTGCCAGCTCACCGGGGACAGGGGTTGGCTACACCTTC. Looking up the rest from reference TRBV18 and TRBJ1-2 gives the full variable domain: NAGVMQNPRHLVRRRGQEARLRCSPMKGHSHVYWYRQLPEEGLKFMVYLQKENIIDESGMPKERFSAEFPKEGPSILRIQQVVRGDSAAYFCASSPGTGVGYTFGSGTRLTVV.

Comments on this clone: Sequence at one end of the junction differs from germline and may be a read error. The CDR3 sequence is CASTADRDYGYTF. The CDR3 DNA follows: TGTGCCAGCACCGCGGATAGGGACTACGGCTACACCTTC. The chain employs TRBV6-5 and TRBJ1-2; D is possibly TRBD1 (5 bases). The CDR3 sequence is 13 residues long. CDR1 is MNHEY, CDR2 SVGAGI, per germline.

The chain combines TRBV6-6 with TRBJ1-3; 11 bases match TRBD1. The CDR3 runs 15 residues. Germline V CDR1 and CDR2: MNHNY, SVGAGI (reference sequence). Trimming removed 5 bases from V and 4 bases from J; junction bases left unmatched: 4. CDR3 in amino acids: CASSTDRGPGNTIYF. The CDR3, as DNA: TGTGCCAGCAGTACGGACAGGGGGCCAGGAAACACCATATATTTT.

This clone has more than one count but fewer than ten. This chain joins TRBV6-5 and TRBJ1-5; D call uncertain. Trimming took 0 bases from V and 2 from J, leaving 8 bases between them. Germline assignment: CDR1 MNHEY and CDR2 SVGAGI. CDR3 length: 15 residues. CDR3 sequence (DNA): TGTGCCAGCAGTTACTCGATAGGAGGCAATCAGCCCCAGCATTTT. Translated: CASSYSIGGNQPQHF.

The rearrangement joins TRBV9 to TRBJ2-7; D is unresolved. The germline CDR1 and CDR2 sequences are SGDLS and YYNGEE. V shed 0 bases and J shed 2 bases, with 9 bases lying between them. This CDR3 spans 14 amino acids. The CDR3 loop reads CASSVDGSAYEQYF. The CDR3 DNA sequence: TGTGCCAGCAGCGTAGACGGGTCGGCCTACGAGCAGTACTTC.